This entry lists 5 T cell receptor beta chains sequenced from one sample in a study of blood T cell repertoires in COVID-19. Some clones are missing from TCRdb's copy, which holds only in-frame ones; the method was immunoSEQ multiplex PCR. The sample has roughly 80,000 clones; approximately 80% are singletons. The sequenced sample was peripheral blood. The receptors originated from a woman in her sixties with acute or convalescent COVID-19.

The gene calls are TRBV5-4 and TRBJ2-3; D is perhaps TRBD2 (6 bases). The CDR3 extends over 16 amino acids. The V end lost 2 bases, the J end lost 0 bases, and 13 bases lay between the germline ends. Germline loops: CDR1 SGHNT, CDR2 YYREEE (reference sequence). Written as DNA, the CDR3 is TGTGCCAGCAGCTTACCAGCGGGTTTTAGCACAGATACGCAGTATTTT. Translating gives CASSLPAGFSTDTQYF.

V is TRBV4-1 and J is TRBJ1-2; 7 positions agree with TRBD1. The J segment lost 8 bases and the V segment lost 3 bases, leaving 9 bases of the junction unmatched. CDR1 and CDR2 from the germline V gene are MGHRA and YSYEKL. The CDR3 is 14 residues long. The CDR3 DNA reads as TGCGCCAGCAGCCAGGGACAGCAAGTCTGGGGCTACACCTTC. Protein sequence: CASSQGQQVWGYTF.

This clone came up once. CDR3 DNA sequence: TGTGCCAGCAGCGTAGGCGGGGGAAACACCGGGGAGCTGTTTTTT. It is translated as CASSVGGGNTGELFF. The chain couples TRBV9 to TRBJ2-2; 7 nucleotides match TRBD2. The CDR3 loop spans 15 amino acids. The V gene end was trimmed by 0 bases and the J gene end by 2 bases; junction bases not matched to a gene: 1. Looked up from germline, CDR1 is SGDLS and CDR2 is YYNGEE.

This clone has just one count. The genes are TRBV5-8 and TRBJ1-5; TRBD1 agrees at 9 bases. The CDR3 spans 18 residues. J was trimmed by 6 bases and V by 2 bases; bases with no gene match: 15. Germline lookup yields CDR1 SGHTS and CDR2 YDEGEE. The CDR3 loop is CASSFLSRSTGGGQPQHF. For the CDR3, the DNA is TGTGCCAGCAGCTTTCTATCCAGAAGTACAGGGGGCGGTCAGCCCCAGCATTTT.

The chain carries TRBV5-6 and TRBJ2-3, with D tentatively TRBD1 (6 bases). Between the trimmed V and J ends, which lost 2 bases and 5 bases, there was a span of 18 bases. CDR3 length: 16 amino acids. Germline CDR1 SGHDT, CDR2 YYEEEE. CDR3 nucleotide sequence: TGTGCCAGCAGCTTCTCCAGGGGAATCAGGATAGATACGCAGTATTTT. Translation: CASSFSRGIRIDTQYF.